This is a list of T cell receptor beta chains from one sample in a study of breast tumors, draining lymph nodes, adjacent tissues. From the multiplex PCR reads, TCRdb called clonotypes with MiXCR, one entry per CDR3 protein. The sample includes about 230,000 distinct CDR3 sequences, roughly 32% of them seen just once. The sequenced sample was axillary lymph node tissue. The origin of the receptors is a female donor with breast cancer. Some clones in this sample may be carry-over from other donors' samples. The CDR3 runs from the conserved cysteine through the conserved F or W. A D gene is named only where the DNA matches it firmly. Part of the rows lack a size; the others show once, few, many or a class for expanded clones.

V gene	J gene	D gene	clone size	CDR3 protein	CDR3 DNA
TRBV19	TRBJ2-2	TRBD2	many	CASSQGGPIGELFF	TGTGCCAGTAGTCAGGGAGGGCCGATTGGGGAGCTGTTTTTT
TRBV18	TRBJ1-5	.	many	CASSPGGELGNQPQHF	TGTGCCAGCTCACCAGGGGGGGAGTTGGGCAATCAGCCCCAGCATTTT
TRBV7-9	TRBJ1-1	TRBD1	.	CASSSPGQGANTEAFF	TGTGCCAGCAGCTCCCCGGGACAGGGGGCGAACACTGAAGCTTTCTTT
TRBV20-1	TRBJ2-7	.	.	CSAGENEQYF	TGCAGTGCCGGGGAGAACGAGCAGTACTTC
TRBV25-1	TRBJ1-2	.	many	CASRSPAYGYTF	TGTGCCAGCAGGTCCCCGGCCTATGGCTACACCTTC
TRBV7-9	TRBJ2-7	TRBD2	many	CASSDRTSGKYEQYF	TGTGCCAGCAGCGATCGGACTAGCGGGAAATACGAGCAGTACTTC
TRBV14	TRBJ2-7	.	many	CASSQDRSYEQYF	TGTGCCAGCAGCCAAGATCGTTCCTACGAGCAGTACTTC
TRBV5-1	TRBJ2-7	.	many	CASSMGASGGPYEQYF	TGCGCCAGCAGCATGGGGGCTAGCGGAGGCCCCTACGAGCAGTACTTC
TRBV19	TRBJ2-5	.	.	CASSIEAGPEETQYF	TGTGCCAGTAGTATTGAAGCAGGGCCAGAAGAGACCCAGTACTTC
TRBV7-2	TRBJ1-4	TRBD1	many	CASSRGTGYEKLFF	TGTGCCAGCAGCCGCGGGACAGGGTACGAAAAACTGTTTTTT
TRBV4-1	TRBJ2-3	.	many	CASSQKIDTDTQYF	TGCGCCAGCAGCCAAAAGATCGACACAGATACGCAGTATTTT
TRBV19	TRBJ2-3	TRBD2	.	CASSTSGGSDTQYF	TGTGCCAGTAGTACTAGCGGAGGTTCAGATACGCAGTATTTT
TRBV24-1	TRBJ2-1	TRBD2	many	CATSDPTSGDSSYNEQFF	TGTGCCACCAGTGATCCCACTAGCGGGGATAGCTCCTACAATGAGCAGTTCTTC
TRBV9	TRBJ2-3	TRBD2	many	CASSGSQLAGLTDTQYF	TGTGCCAGCAGCGGATCTCAACTAGCGGGCCTCACAGATACGCAGTATTTT
TRBV6-5	TRBJ2-1	TRBD2	many	CASSRTSGIRLDEQFF	TGTGCCAGCAGCCGAACTAGCGGGATCCGGCTGGATGAGCAGTTCTTC
TRBV9	TRBJ1-6	.	.	CASSVAIAGVTTNSPLHF	TGTGCCAGCAGCGTAGCTATAGCGGGAGTGACAACTAATTCACCCCTCCACTTT
TRBV30	TRBJ1-1	TRBD1	few	CAWSGQGVTEAFF	TGTGCCTGGAGTGGACAGGGGGTTACTGAAGCTTTCTTT
TRBV27	TRBJ1-6	.	many	CASSLKTPSRAYNSPLHF	TGTGCCAGCAGCCTAAAAACTCCAAGCAGGGCATATAATTCACCCCTCCACTTT
TRBV7-9	TRBJ2-1	.	many	CASRSAYYNEQFF	TGTGCCAGCAGGTCAGCGTATTACAATGAGCAGTTCTTC
TRBV20-1	TRBJ1-1	TRBD1	few	CSARQPTGEGNTEAFF	TGCAGTGCTAGACAGCCGACAGGGGAGGGAAACACTGAAGCTTTCTTT
TRBV10-2	TRBJ2-5	TRBD2	.	CASKGASGLETQYF	TGCGCCAGCAAAGGGGCTAGCGGGTTAGAGACCCAGTACTTC
TRBV11-2	TRBJ2-2	TRBD1	many	CASSLTGVNTGELFF	TGTGCCAGCAGCTTGACAGGGGTTAACACCGGGGAGCTGTTTTTT
TRBV19	TRBJ2-1	.	many	CASSIRAEQFF	TGTGCCAGTAGTATCCGGGCTGAGCAGTTCTTC
TRBV29-1	TRBJ1-5	.	.	CSVCTGINQPQHF	TGCAGCGTTTGTACAGGCATAAATCAGCCCCAGCATTTT
TRBV2	TRBJ1-6	TRBD1	.	CASRGQGYSPLHF	TGTGCCAGCAGGGGACAGGGCTATTCACCCCTCCACTTT
TRBV6-5	TRBJ2-1	.	.	CASSHLDLKDNEQFF	TGTGCCAGCAGTCACTTGGACTTGAAGGACAATGAGCAGTTCTTC
TRBV15	TRBJ2-7	TRBD2	many	CATSRDLLAVSYEQYF	TGTGCCACCAGCAGAGATCTGCTAGCGGTCTCCTACGAGCAGTACTTC
TRBV15	TRBJ2-3	.	.	CATSSLVSSADTQYF	TGTGCCACCAGCAGCTTAGTTTCCAGCGCAGATACGCAGTATTTT
TRBV6-5	TRBJ1-2	.	few	CASSYRVNYGYTF	TGTGCCAGCAGTTACAGGGTGAACTATGGCTACACCTTC
TRBV18	TRBJ2-4	TRBD1	few	CASSPPGQSSEYF	TGTGCCAGCTCACCACCGGGACAGTCCTCCGAGTACTTC
TRBV15	TRBJ1-1	.	many	CATSQKGGTEAFF	TGTGCCACCAGCCAGAAGGGAGGAACCGAAGCTTTCTTT
TRBV6-5	TRBJ1-4	.	many	CASSYQHNEKLFF	TGTGCCAGCAGTTACCAACATAATGAAAAACTGTTTTTT
TRBV7-2	TRBJ2-1	.	many	CASTPLRTHSYNEQFF	TGTGCCAGCACCCCCCTCCGGACTCACTCCTACAATGAGCAGTTCTTC
TRBV6-4	TRBJ2-5	.	few	CASSANLTSVRTPKDQETQYF	TGTGCCAGCAGTGCCAATCTTACGTCTGTTCGGACACCCAAAGATCAGGAGACCCAGTACTTC
TRBV2	TRBJ2-7	TRBD2	many	CASSEGLAGPQWKQYF	TGTGCCAGCAGTGAAGGACTAGCGGGACCTCAATGGAAGCAGTACTTC
TRBV3-1	TRBJ2-7	TRBD2	many	CASSQEEGGRGYEQYF	TGTGCCAGCAGCCAAGAAGAGGGCGGGAGAGGGTACGAGCAGTACTTC
TRBV4-2	TRBJ2-1	.	many	CASSPGLRGGEQFF	TGTGCCAGCAGCCCGGGACTGCGAGGGGGTGAGCAGTTCTTC